Shown below are 4 T cell receptor beta chains from a single sample sequenced in a study of T cell changes during pregnancy in multiple sclerosis. Data came from immunoSEQ multiplex PCR; TCRdb stores just in-frame clones and leaves some out. The data hold nearly 40,000 clones, with about 91% observed a single time. The specimen was CD4+ T cells from peripheral blood mononuclear cells, collected in the third trimester of pregnancy. These receptors originate from a female donor with multiple sclerosis, enrolled in a pregnancy study.

The rearrangement uses TRBV11-2 and TRBJ2-1; 7 bases match TRBD2. CDR1 SGHAT and CDR2 FQNNGV come from the germline V gene. This CDR3 contains 16 residues. The V gene end was trimmed by 3 bases and the J gene end by 0 bases; junction bases not matched to a gene: 5. CDR3 nucleotides: TGTGCCAGCAGCTTTCAACTAGCGTCCTCCTACAATGAGCAGTTCTTC. Translating gives CASSFQLASSYNEQFF.

The chain has TRBV11-2 and TRBJ2-3; 8 positions match TRBD1. In germline, CDR1 is SGHAT, CDR2 FQNNGV. The CDR3 totals 14 residues. V lost 5 bases to trimming and J lost 5 bases; unmatched junction nucleotides: 6. CDR3 DNA sequence: TGTGCCAGCAGCGCGGACAGGGCTGTAGATACGCAGTATTTT. Residues: CASSADRAVDTQYF. The full variable domain, rest sourced from reference TRBV11-2 and TRBJ2-3, is EAGVAQSPRYKIIEKRQSVAFWCNPISGHATLYWYQQILGQGPKLLIQFQNNGVVDDSQLPKDRFSAERLKGVDSTLKIQPAKLEDSAVYLCASSADRAVDTQYFGPGTRLTVL.

The J gene is TRBJ2-2, the V gene TRBV4-1; 7 positions agree with TRBD2. Germline CDR1 and CDR2: MGHRA and YSYEKL. The J segment lost 0 bases and the V segment lost 1 base, leaving 5 bases of the junction unmatched. CDR3 length equals 17 residues. CDR3 residues: CASSQGASGANTGELFF. CDR3 in DNA: TGCGCCAGCAGCCAAGGGGCTAGCGGAGCGAACACCGGGGAGCTGTTTTTT.

The CDR3 coding sequence is TGTGCCAGCTCACCTATTAGCGGGAGAGCAAGTGAGCAGTTCTTC. Its protein product is CASSPISGRASEQFF. V usage is TRBV18 and J usage is TRBJ2-1, with 9 bases that match TRBD2. Losses at the gene ends were 3 bases for V and 9 bases for J; bases not matched to a gene: 9. There are 15 residues in the CDR3. Germline loops: CDR1 KGHSH, CDR2 LQKENI.